The rows below give T cell receptor beta chains drawn from one sample of a study of blood T cells in healthy people across ages. TCRdb itself ran the 5' RACE reads through MiXCR, one entry per CDR3 protein. The sample lists 800,000 or so distinct CDR3 sequences; roughly 25% were seen once. In addition, the sample was reused for a study of T cells of mothers and their children.

The sample was blood. Receptor source: a boy younger than 18 in good health. CDR3s include the opening cysteine and the closing phenylalanine or tryptophan. Fields, in order: clone size, V gene, D gene, CDR3 length, J gene, CDR3 DNA, CDR3 protein. The D gene is left open where the match is weak. A clone size is listed for some rows: how often the clone was seen (once, few, many), or a class if it is expanded.

clone size: .; V gene: TRBV6-1; D gene: TRBD2; CDR3 length: 18; J gene: TRBJ2-1; CDR3 DNA: TGTGCCGGCAGTAGGTGGACTAGCGGGGGGGCCAGGTACAATGAGCAGTTCTTC; CDR3 protein: CAGSRWTSGGARYNEQFF
clone size: .; V gene: TRBV12-5; D gene: .; CDR3 length: 14; J gene: TRBJ2-5; CDR3 DNA: TGTGCTAGTGGGCCCCCAGCGCCCCGGGGGACCCAGTACTTC; CDR3 protein: CASGPPAPRGTQYF
clone size: few; V gene: TRBV7-9; D gene: TRBD1; CDR3 length: 16; J gene: TRBJ1-4; CDR3 DNA: TGTGCCAGCAGCGGGACAGGGGGGCTCATTAATGAAAAACTGTTTTTT; CDR3 protein: CASSGTGGLINEKLFF
clone size: few; V gene: TRBV5-5; D gene: .; CDR3 length: 14; J gene: TRBJ2-7; CDR3 DNA: TGTGCCAGCAGCTTGGTGGGCAGGGCCTACGAGCAGTACTTC; CDR3 protein: CASSLVGRAYEQYF
clone size: few; V gene: TRBV6-6; D gene: .; CDR3 length: 12; J gene: TRBJ2-5; CDR3 DNA: TGTGCCAGCAGCCGACCGAAAGAGACCCAGTACTTC; CDR3 protein: CASSRPKETQYF
clone size: few; V gene: TRBV7-6; D gene: .; CDR3 length: 12; J gene: TRBJ2-3; CDR3 DNA: TGTGCCAGCAGCCAGACAGGAGGTACGCAGTATTTT; CDR3 protein: CASSQTGGTQYF
clone size: few; V gene: TRBV27; D gene: .; CDR3 length: 16; J gene: TRBJ1-4; CDR3 DNA: TGTGCCAGCAGTTCACTATGGGAGGGAACTAATGAAAAACTGTTTTTT; CDR3 protein: CASSSLWEGTNEKLFF
clone size: .; V gene: TRBV30; D gene: .; CDR3 length: 15; J gene: TRBJ2-5; CDR3 DNA: TGTGCCTGGAGTGGGAGCCGAAAATACCAAGAGACCCAGTACTTC; CDR3 protein: CAWSGSRKYQETQYF
clone size: few; V gene: TRBV25-1; D gene: TRBD2; CDR3 length: 16; J gene: TRBJ2-5; CDR3 DNA: TGTGCCAGCAGTCATCGCGCTAGCGGGAGTCAAGAGACCCAGTACTTC; CDR3 protein: CASSHRASGSQETQYF
clone size: .; V gene: TRBV29-1; D gene: .; CDR3 length: 13; J gene: TRBJ1-2; CDR3 DNA: TGCAGCGTTTTCCTTGGGCCTTCCGGGGGCTACACCTTC; CDR3 protein: CSVFLGPSGGYTF
clone size: .; V gene: TRBV6-6; D gene: .; CDR3 length: 14; J gene: TRBJ2-3; CDR3 DNA: TGTGCCAGCAGTTATTCTAGATTCGCAGATACGCAGTATTTT; CDR3 protein: CASSYSRFADTQYF
clone size: few; V gene: TRBV9; D gene: TRBD1; CDR3 length: 14; J gene: TRBJ1-4; CDR3 DNA: TGTGCCAGCAGCGCCGGGACAGGGGAAGAAAAACTGTTTTTT; CDR3 protein: CASSAGTGEEKLFF
clone size: .; V gene: TRBV10-3; D gene: .; CDR3 length: 17; J gene: TRBJ1-2; CDR3 DNA: TGTGCCATCAGTGTCCGGGACTTTGAGGGGGAAAACTATGGCTACACCTTC; CDR3 protein: CAISVRDFEGENYGYTF
clone size: few; V gene: TRBV28; D gene: TRBD1; CDR3 length: 13; J gene: TRBJ1-5; CDR3 DNA: TGTGCCAGCGCCGACAGGGCCGATCAGCCCCAGCATTTT; CDR3 protein: CASADRADQPQHF
clone size: .; V gene: TRBV2; D gene: TRBD1; CDR3 length: 15; J gene: TRBJ2-5; CDR3 DNA: TGTGCCAGCAGTGGGGAGTCAGGGGGAAGGGAGACCCAGTACTTC; CDR3 protein: CASSGESGGRETQYF
clone size: few; V gene: TRBV11-2; D gene: TRBD2; CDR3 length: 15; J gene: TRBJ2-4; CDR3 DNA: TGTGCCAGCAGAACCTGGGGGGCGGGGGGAAACATTCAGTACTTC; CDR3 protein: CASRTWGAGGNIQYF
clone size: .; V gene: TRBV18; D gene: .; CDR3 length: 15; J gene: TRBJ1-1; CDR3 DNA: TGTGCCAGCTCACCACCTTCTAGGGGCAACACTGAAGCTTTCTTT; CDR3 protein: CASSPPSRGNTEAFF
clone size: .; V gene: TRBV19; D gene: .; CDR3 length: 16; J gene: TRBJ2-3; CDR3 DNA: TGTGCCAGTAGTAATGCCGGTCGTTCGGGAACAGATACGCAGTATTTT; CDR3 protein: CASSNAGRSGTDTQYF
clone size: few; V gene: TRBV7-3; D gene: TRBD2; CDR3 length: 16; J gene: TRBJ2-1; CDR3 DNA: TGTGCCAGCAGCTTAAGGGCGAGCGGGGGGGTCAATGAGCAGTTCTTC; CDR3 protein: CASSLRASGGVNEQFF
clone size: .; V gene: TRBV25-1; D gene: .; CDR3 length: 13; J gene: TRBJ2-2; CDR3 DNA: TGTGCCAGCAGTGAATGGGACACCGGGGAGCTGTTTTTT; CDR3 protein: CASSEWDTGELFF
clone size: .; V gene: TRBV6-1; D gene: .; CDR3 length: 15; J gene: TRBJ2-4; CDR3 DNA: TGTGCCAGCAGGACAGAGACTTTAGCCAAAAACATTCAGTACTTC; CDR3 protein: CASRTETLAKNIQYF
clone size: few; V gene: TRBV4-3; D gene: .; CDR3 length: 14; J gene: TRBJ2-3; CDR3 DNA: TGCGCCAGCAGCCAAGAAGATTGGGACTATACGCAGTATTTT; CDR3 protein: CASSQEDWDYTQYF
clone size: .; V gene: TRBV11-2; D gene: .; CDR3 length: 13; J gene: TRBJ2-5; CDR3 DNA: TGTGCCAGCAGCACAACAGGGTGGGAGACCCAGTACTTC; CDR3 protein: CASSTTGWETQYF
clone size: .; V gene: TRBV6-6; D gene: .; CDR3 length: 15; J gene: TRBJ1-5; CDR3 DNA: TGTGCCAGCAGTTACGGCGGGGGTTACAATCAGCCCCAGCATTTT; CDR3 protein: CASSYGGGYNQPQHF